Each of the 7 T cell receptor beta chains below was sequenced from the same sample in a study of shared T cell receptors in the human thymus (dated by TCRdb to about 2021). Libraries were constructed by the immunoSEQ multiplex PCR assay. This is the immuneACCESS table as TCRdb keeps it, with only in-frame sequences that have V and J called. A part of the clones is gone; compared with another copy, unresolved V genes explain less than half, and the rest is unexplained. For this sample there are about 660,000 clones; roughly 90% appear just once. 0.0095% to 0.012% of the sample goes to the ten largest clones. These data were also reused for a study on human thymus T cells.

Sequenced material: thymocytes. Receptors originate from a boy less than two years old with a congenital heart defect. Donor details come from another sample of the same person, matched by shared clones.

The rearrangement joins TRBV4-3 to TRBJ2-2; 15 bases map to TRBD2. The germline CDR1 and CDR2 sequences are LGHNA and YSLEER. This CDR3 has 22 residues. V lost 0 bases and J lost 7; bases outside the gene matches: 18. CDR3 in DNA: TGCGCCAGCAGCCAAGATCCCGCCGGGACTAGCGGGAGGCCTCGCCGGGGCGGGGAGCTGTTTTTT. It translates to CASSQDPAGTSGRPRRGGELFF.

The rearrangement uses TRBV10-1 and TRBJ2-7; TRBD2 might be the D (6 bases). Trimming stripped 11 bases from V and 5 bases from J, with 16 bases between. This CDR3 has 12 residues. Germline-derived CDR1 and CDR2 are WNHNN and SYGVQD (reference sequence). CDR3 residues: CAHAPGGNEQYF. CDR3 coding DNA: TGCGCCCACGCCCCCGGCGGGAACGAGCAGTACTTC.

The V call is TRBV6-5, the J call TRBJ2-6; weak D call: TRBD1 (5 bases). The CDR3 contains 15 residues. V was shortened by 2 bases and J by 1 base, with 6 bases between the two germline ends. CDR1 is MNHEY and CDR2 is SVGAGI in the germline V gene. CDR3 protein: CASSYQGSGANVLTF. The CDR3 region has the DNA TGTGCCAGCAGTTACCAGGGATCTGGGGCCAACGTCCTGACTTTC.

The chain couples TRBV5-6 to TRBJ2-7; the D gene is possibly TRBD1 (6 bases). Germline-derived CDR1 and CDR2 are SGHDT and YYEEEE. The CDR3 covers 14 residues. With 3 bases removed from V and 3 bases from J, the gap between germline ends came to 13 bases. This chain's CDR3 is CASSSGDRNYEQYF. CDR3 bases: TGTGCCAGCAGCTCAGGCGACAGGAACTACGAGCAGTACTTC.

V and J are TRBV14 and TRBJ2-3; 8 nucleotides match TRBD1. V shed 4 bases and J 4 bases; nucleotides not matched to a gene: 4. This CDR3 has 14 amino acids. CDR1 SGHDN and CDR2 FVKESK come from the germline V gene. The chain's CDR3 is CASSPGQGADTQYF. The CDR3 nucleotides are TGTGCCAGCAGCCCCGGACAGGGCGCAGATACGCAGTATTTT.

The chain links TRBV7-2 to TRBJ2-2; 11 positions match TRBD2. From germline, CDR1 is SGHTA and CDR2 FQGNSA. The trim removed 5 bases at V and 6 bases at J, leaving 11 bases unmatched. The CDR3 spans 17 residues. In DNA form, the CDR3 reads TGTGCCAGCAGCGTAGGGCTAGCGGGGGGTCGGCCCGGGGAGCTGTTTTTT. Amino acids: CASSVGLAGGRPGELFF.

V is TRBV11-1 and J is TRBJ2-1; 14 bases are shared with TRBD2. Trimming took 4 bases from V and 0 from J; bases not matched to a gene: 5. The CDR3 consists of 18 residues. Germline-derived CDR1 and CDR2 are SGHAT and FQDESV (reference sequence). The CDR3 bases are TGTGCCAGCAGCTCCGGGACTAGCGGGAGCGCCTCCTACAATGAGCAGTTCTTC. It yields the protein CASSSGTSGSASYNEQFF.